One and the same sample provided the 22 T cell receptor beta chains below, sequenced in a study of blood T cell repertoires in COVID-19. Only in-frame clones appear in the TCRdb table, and some are missing; sequencing was by immunoSEQ multiplex PCR. The sample lists around 150,000 clones; 86% were seen once. The sample was peripheral blood. The receptors stem from a man aged 60 to 69 with acute or convalescent COVID-19.

This chain's CDR3 is CASSLYGTYNEQFF. CDR3 DNA sequence: TGCGCCAGCAGCTTGTATGGGACTTACAATGAGCAGTTCTTC. This rearrangement joins TRBV5-1 to TRBJ2-1; D might be TRBD2 (6 bases). The germline V gene has CDR1 SGHRS and CDR2 YFSETQ. The length of the CDR3 is 14 residues. V lost 1 base, J lost 4 bases, and 9 bases lay in between.

The chain has TRBV6-5 and TRBJ2-5; TRBD2 aligns across 13 bases. Trimming at V came to 5 bases and at J to 5 bases, leaving 5 bases not matched to a gene. In germline, CDR1 is MNHEY, CDR2 SVGAGI. The CDR3 has 15 residues. CDR3 bases: TGTGCCAGCAGTAGGACTAGCGGGAGTGCGGAGACCCAGTACTTC. The encoded protein is CASSRTSGSAETQYF.

This clone was observed a single time. V usage is TRBV27 and J usage is TRBJ2-3; 9 bases line up with TRBD2. The CDR3 sequence is 17 residues long. Germline V gene data show CDR1 as MNHEY and CDR2 as SMNVEV (reference sequence). V shed 4 bases and J 7 bases; nucleotides not matched to a gene: 15. CDR3 DNA sequence: TGTGCCAGCAGTTGGGGTAGGATAGCGGGAGCAACGCATACGCAGTATTTT. Residues: CASSWGRIAGATHTQYF.

V and J are TRBV18 and TRBJ2-3; 7 nucleotides line up with TRBD2. Germline lookup yields CDR1 KGHSH and CDR2 LQKENI. V dropped 4 bases and J dropped 9; count of bases not matched to a gene: 4. This CDR3 is 12 amino acids long. The CDR3 sequence is CASSRDYTTQYF. The CDR3 DNA follows: TGTGCCAGCTCACGGGACTACACAACGCAGTATTTT.

The chain recombines TRBV24-1 with TRBJ2-7, with D perhaps TRBD1 (5 bases). The CDR3 contains 12 residues. Germline V gene data show CDR1 as KGHDR and CDR2 as SFDVKD. V was shortened by 7 bases and J by 5 bases, with 11 bases between the two germline ends. The CDR3 region is CATSQGTHEQYF. CDR3 sequence (DNA): TGTGCCACCAGCCAGGGTACCCACGAGCAGTACTTC.

The chain is built from TRBV19 and TRBJ2-3, with D possibly TRBD2 on 6 matching bases. This CDR3 is 13 amino acids long. Germline V lookup: CDR1 LNHDA, CDR2 SQIVND (reference sequence). V lost 5 bases and J lost 3, with 9 bases in between. The CDR3 sequence is CASSPAGTDTQYF. The CDR3 DNA reads TGTGCCAGTAGTCCCGCGGGAACAGATACGCAGTATTTT.

The chain is built from TRBV27 and TRBJ2-5; TRBD2 is a possible D gene (6 bases). Germline values: CDR1 MNHEY, CDR2 SMNVEV (reference sequence). Trimming shortened V by 6 bases and J by 5 bases, and 22 bases separated the two germline ends. The CDR3 runs 16 residues. As DNA, the CDR3 is TGTGCCAGCAGCCAAACCCGGGGGAGCGGAAGGGAGACCCAGTACTTC. This sequence encodes CASSQTRGSGRETQYF.

The chain uses TRBV28 and TRBJ2-2; D call uncertain. The germline gives CDR1 MDHEN, CDR2 SYDVKM. The length of the CDR3 is 15 residues. V was trimmed by 8 bases and J by 3 bases, leaving 16 bases between them. CDR3 sequence (DNA): TGTGCCAGCGGAAACTACCCCCGAGACACCGGGGAGCTGTTTTTT. Translation: CASGNYPRDTGELFF.

The genes are TRBV5-1 and TRBJ1-1; 12 positions agree with TRBD1. The ends lost 2 bases at V and 4 bases at J; junction bases unmatched: 3. This CDR3 has 15 residues. The V gene's germline CDR1 is SGHRS and CDR2 YFSETQ. The CDR3 region is CASSFGTGGVTEAFF. Written as DNA, the CDR3 is TGCGCCAGCAGCTTCGGGACAGGGGGCGTCACTGAAGCTTTCTTT.

The chain carries TRBV5-1 and TRBJ2-2; 8 positions agree with TRBD2. With 0 bases clipped from V and 5 bases from J, the junction kept 3 bases outside the gene matches. This CDR3 is 15 amino acids long. Germline V gene data show CDR1 as SGHRS and CDR2 as YFSETQ. The CDR3 sequence: CASSLVLAATGELFF. DNA for the CDR3: TGCGCCAGCAGCTTGGTACTAGCGGCAACCGGGGAGCTGTTTTTT.

This clone was observed a handful of times. V gene TRBV7-8 combines with J gene TRBJ2-3, with TRBD2 matching 8 bases. The junction had 11 bases not matched to a gene; V was cut back by 4 bases and J by 5 bases. From germline, CDR1 is SGHVS and CDR2 FQNEAQ. This CDR3 region has 16 residues. Here the CDR3 reads CASSSPAGGLKDTQYF. CDR3 coding DNA: TGTGCCAGCAGCTCGCCGGCGGGAGGACTGAAAGATACGCAGTATTTT.

This chain uses TRBV12-3 or TRBV12-4 with TRBJ2-5, with no clear D. Trimming took off 4 bases at V and 5 bases at J, with 5 bases between the two ends. This CDR3 spans 11 amino acids. The CDR3: CASSSRETQYF. CDR3 DNA sequence: TGTGCCAGCAGTTCACGGGAGACCCAGTACTTC.

This chain links TRBV10-3 with TRBJ2-7; 9 positions agree with TRBD2. This CDR3 comprises 15 residues. The V gene end was trimmed by 8 bases and the J gene end by 5 bases; junction bases not matched to a gene: 13. Germline assignment: CDR1 ENHRY and CDR2 SYGVKD. The DNA of the CDR3 is TGTGCCATCTCCGGGGTAGCGGGAGTCCCCAACGAGCAGTACTTC. Protein: CAISGVAGVPNEQYF.

The chain joins TRBV9 to TRBJ2-2, with 8 positions matching TRBD2. Germline loops: CDR1 SGDLS, CDR2 YYNGEE. This CDR3 has 15 residues. J gave up 3 bases and V 4 bases, and 5 bases lay outside the gene matches. This chain's CDR3 is CASSLRGVDTGELFF. DNA of the CDR3: TGTGCCAGCAGCTTGCGGGGGGTCGACACCGGGGAGCTGTTTTTT.

This chain connects TRBV2 to TRBJ2-5, with D hard to call. Germline V CDR1 and CDR2: SNHLY, FYNNEI. V was cut by 6 bases and J by 0 bases, with 2 bases left in between. This CDR3 region has 11 residues. The CDR3 DNA reads as TGTGCCAGCAGCAACCAAGAGACCCAGTACTTC. Protein sequence: CASSNQETQYF.

About this clone: This sample includes further DNA sequences coding for the same CDR3. The V call is TRBV18, the J call TRBJ1-1; 7 nucleotides agree with TRBD1. CDR3 length: 14 residues. CDR1 is KGHSH and CDR2 is LQKENI in the germline V gene. The J segment lost 2 bases and the V segment lost 3 bases, leaving 3 bases of the junction unmatched. The CDR3 here is CASSPTGVNTEAFF. As DNA, the CDR3 is TGTGCCAGCTCACCTACAGGGGTTAACACTGAAGCTTTCTTT.

J is TRBJ2-7 and V is TRBV13, with TRBD2 as a possible D gene (5 bases). CDR3 length equals 13 residues. Trimming took 2 bases from V and 8 from J, leaving 13 bases between them. Looked up from germline, CDR1 is PRHDT and CDR2 is FYEKMQ (reference sequence). This CDR3 is CASSLRRTRKQYF. The CDR3 region has the DNA TGTGCCAGCAGCTTAAGGAGGACTCGGAAGCAGTACTTC.

The chain employs TRBV19 and TRBJ2-7; D possibly corresponds to TRBD2 (6 bases). The V gene lost 6 bases and the J gene lost 2 bases, with 17 bases spanning the gap. CDR3 length: 15 amino acids. Germline values: CDR1 LNHDA, CDR2 SQIVND (reference sequence). The CDR3: CASSGSLGATYEQYF. CDR3 DNA sequence: TGTGCCAGTAGCGGGAGCCTCGGTGCAACCTACGAGCAGTACTTC. Full variable domain (outside the CDR3, taken from reference TRBV19 and TRBJ2-7): DGGITQSPKYLFRKEGQNVTLSCEQNLNHDAMYWYRQDPGQGLRLIYYSQIVNDFQKGDIAEGYSVSREKKESFPLTVTSAQKNPTAFYLCASSGSLGATYEQYFGPGTRLTVT.

This chain joins TRBV6-5 and TRBJ1-1; D may be TRBD1 (5 bases). Looked up from germline, CDR1 is MNHEY and CDR2 is SVGAGI. The CDR3 sequence is 12 residues long. V lost 7 bases and J 4 bases, leaving 10 bases between the germline ends. The CDR3 DNA reads TGTGCCAGCAAGGCAGGGCTCACTGAAGCTTTCTTT. Translated: CASKAGLTEAFF.

The V gene is TRBV28, the J gene TRBJ2-5, with a tentative D call TRBD2 (5 bases). Trimming stripped 7 bases from V and 2 bases from J, with 5 bases between. This CDR3 contains 11 residues. Germline CDR1 MDHEN, CDR2 SYDVKM. The DNA for the CDR3 is TGTGCCAGCACGGGACAAGAGACCCAGTACTTC. Protein sequence: CASTGQETQYF.

V gene TRBV3-1 (or the pseudogene TRBV3-2) combines with J gene TRBJ2-7; 10 bases are a match to TRBD2. This CDR3 has 16 amino acids. Germline V gene data show CDR1 as LGHDT and CDR2 as YNNKEL (reference sequence). With 4 bases clipped from V and 4 bases from J, the junction kept 10 bases outside the gene matches. This CDR3 is CASSPWGPSGSYEQYF. CDR3 DNA: TGTGCCAGCAGCCCCTGGGGGCCTAGCGGGAGTTACGAGCAGTACTTC.

This clone was detected only a few times. The J gene is TRBJ2-7, the V gene TRBV15; D is perhaps TRBD2 (5 bases). Trimming removed 8 bases at V and 7 bases at J, with 21 bases between. The germline gives CDR1 LNHNV, CDR2 YYDKDF (reference sequence). CDR3 length: 14 amino acids. In DNA form, the CDR3 reads TGTGCCACCTCCCCGGGATCCGAGCCGGGTGAGCAGTACTTC. Translating gives CATSPGSEPGEQYF.